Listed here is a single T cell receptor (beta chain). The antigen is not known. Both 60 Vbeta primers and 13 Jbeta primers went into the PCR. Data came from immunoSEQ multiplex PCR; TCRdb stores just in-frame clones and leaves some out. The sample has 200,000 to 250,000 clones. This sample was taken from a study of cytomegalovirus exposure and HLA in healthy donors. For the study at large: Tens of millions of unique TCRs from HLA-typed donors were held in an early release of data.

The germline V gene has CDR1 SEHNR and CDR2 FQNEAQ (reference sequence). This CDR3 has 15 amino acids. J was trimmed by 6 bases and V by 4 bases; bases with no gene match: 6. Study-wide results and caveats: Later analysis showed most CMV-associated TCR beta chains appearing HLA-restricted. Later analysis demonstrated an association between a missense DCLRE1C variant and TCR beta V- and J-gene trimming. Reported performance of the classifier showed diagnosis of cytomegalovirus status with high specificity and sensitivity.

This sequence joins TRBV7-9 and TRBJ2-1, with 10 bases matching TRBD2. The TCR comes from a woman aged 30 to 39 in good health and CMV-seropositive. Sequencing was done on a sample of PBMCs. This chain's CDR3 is CASSSLAGGLNEQFF. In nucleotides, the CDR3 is TGTGCCAGCAGCTCCTTAGCGGGGGGCCTCAATGAGCAGTTCTTC.